These T cell receptor beta chains were read from a single sample in a study of blood T cell repertoires in COVID-19. TCRdb's copy holds only in-frame clones and misses some; the assay was immunoSEQ multiplex PCR. The table has hundreds of thousands of clones, 88% seen once; the top ten hold around 6.6%. What was sequenced was peripheral blood. The receptors come from a woman in her sixties or seventies with COVID-19, enrolled during active disease. Each CDR3 is given with its conserved first and last residue. The order of the fields is J gene, D gene, clone size, V gene, CDR3 DNA, CDR3 protein. A D gene is named only where the DNA matches it firmly. Clone size is shown for a subset of rows, as once, few, many or a class of expanded clone.

>TRBJ2-2|TRBD2|-|TRBV2
TGTGCCAGCAGTCTAGCGGCCGGGGAGCTGTTTTTT
CASSLAAGELFF
>TRBJ1-2|-|-|TRBV19
TGTGCCAGTAGTATGAGGCCCGGCTCCTTTAACTATGGCTACACCTTC
CASSMRPGSFNYGYTF
>TRBJ1-2|TRBD1|-|TRBV5-8
TGTGCCAGCAGCAAGGACAGGGGGCAAGCTTCCTTC
CASSKDRGQASF
>TRBJ2-2|-|-|TRBV5-1
TGCGCCAGCAGCTTTCTCGGGGAGCTGTTTTTT
CASSFLGELFF
>TRBJ2-5|TRBD1|few|TRBV7-9
TGTGCCAGCAGCTACGGGACAGGGGGGAGCGAGACCCAGTACTTC
CASSYGTGGSETQYF
>TRBJ1-3|-|-|TRBV3-1/TRBV3-2
TGTGCCAGCAGACGCGACAGCTTCTCTGGAAACACCATATATTTT
CASRRDSFSGNTIYF
>TRBJ1-1|TRBD1|-|TRBV12-3/TRBV12-4
TGTGCCACCGGACAGGGGAACACTGAAGCTTTCTTT
CATGQGNTEAFF
>TRBJ2-3|TRBD2|-|TRBV28
TGTGCCAGCAGTTTGACTAGCTCGGATACGCAGTATTTT
CASSLTSSDTQYF
>TRBJ1-2|-|-|TRBV28
TGTGCCAGCAGCGGAGCAGGAGGCGGACGGACCAACTATGGCTACACCTTC
CASSGAGGGRTNYGYTF
>TRBJ1-6|-|few|TRBV25-1
TGTGCCAGCCGGGAAGGTAGCTCCTATAATTCACCCCTCCACTTT
CASREGSSYNSPLHF
>TRBJ2-1|TRBD1|-|TRBV5-1
TGCGCCAGCAGTTGGGACAGTTACAATGAGCAGTTCTTC
CASSWDSYNEQFF